The clone carrying this T cell receptor (beta chain) was detected once. Clones were sequenced by immunoSEQ multiplex PCR, and TCRdb holds only the in-frame ones, with some missing. The repertoire holds over 9,000 clones, with around nine tenths as singletons. This sample is part of a study of blood T cell dynamics during melanoma immunotherapy. Stated time point: week 3, after first cycle of checkpoint inhibitor. Sampling occurred pretreatment (T0) and at week 3 (W3), after cycle one of checkpoint blockade. Deletions cut 3 bases from V and 6 bases from J, with 8 bases between. The CDR3 runs 12 residues. Germline V gene data show CDR1 as LNHDA and CDR2 as SQIVND (reference sequence).

The clonotype was recovered from a human donor with melanoma. The sample was blood, taken from a patient treated with checkpoint blockade. V and J are TRBV19 and TRBJ1-1; D ambiguous. This chain's CDR3 is CASSMPLAEAFF. Here the CDR3 DNA reads TGTGCCAGTAGTATGCCCCTGGCTGAAGCTTTCTTT.